One sample yielded the 21 T cell receptor beta chains listed below, sequenced in a study of Graves' ophthalmopathy and Graves' hyperthyroidism. Amplified material comprised TCR beta CDR3 regions derived from RNA transcripts. Amplification began with first-round RT-PCR using HTBI primers, then second-round multiplex PCR was performed. TCRdb called the multiplex PCR reads again in MiXCR, with one record for every CDR3 protein. The table records hundreds of thousands of distinct CDR3 sequences, around a fifth of them present only once. Source material: peripheral blood. The receptors shown here come from a woman between 18 and 29 years old with stable Graves' hyperthyroidism.

This clonotype was detected many times. This chain uses TRBV6-1 with TRBJ1-5, with D hard to call. Trimming stripped 3 bases from V and 6 bases from J, with 3 bases between. This CDR3 has 11 amino acids. In germline, CDR1 is MNHNS, CDR2 SASEGT. The CDR3 reads CASSDRQPQHF. The DNA for the CDR3 is TGTGCCAGCAGTGACCGTCAGCCCCAGCATTTT.

This sequence joins TRBV6-2 or TRBV6-3 and TRBJ1-2; D is unclear. The CDR3 loop spans 13 amino acids. Trimming shortened V by 4 bases and J by 4 bases, and 10 bases separated the two germline ends. Germline assignment: CDR1 MNHEY and CDR2 SVGEGT. CDR3 protein: CASSSAEIYGYTF. In nucleotides, the CDR3 is TGTGCCAGCAGTTCAGCCGAGATCTATGGCTACACCTTC.

This clonotype was found many times. The chain links TRBV12-3 or TRBV12-4 to TRBJ2-7; TRBD2 aligns across 7 bases. The junction had 7 bases not matched to a gene; V was cut back by 1 base and J by 7 bases. This CDR3 region has 14 residues. CDR3 loop: CASSLGLADTEQYF. In DNA, the CDR3 is TGTGCCAGCAGTTTAGGTCTAGCGGATACGGAGCAGTACTTC.

The count of this clonotype is one. The genes are TRBV18 and TRBJ1-1; D remains ambiguous. The CDR3 is 14 amino acids. Per germline, CDR1 KGHSH and CDR2 LQKENI. Trimming removed 0 bases at V and 1 base at J, with 6 bases between. CDR3 region: CASSPPNGNTEAFF. The CDR3 DNA sequence: TGTGCCAGCTCACCACCGAACGGGAACACTGAAGCTTTCTTT.

As regards this clonotype: No conserved phenylalanine or tryptophan is present at the end of the CDR3, so a read error is the likely explanation. This chain connects TRBV30 to TRBJ1-1; D gene unclear. V lost 2 bases and J lost 1, with 5 bases in between. The germline V gene encodes CDR1 GTSNPN and CDR2 SVGIG (reference sequence). The CDR3 consists of 12 residues. CDR3 loop: CAWSWGNTEAFL. The CDR3 DNA is TGTGCCTGGAGTTGGGGGAACACTGAAGCTTTCCTT.

This clonotype was seen at least ten times. The chain joins TRBV12-3 or TRBV12-4 to TRBJ1-2; 7 bases are a match to TRBD1. The trim removed 5 bases at V and 7 bases at J, leaving 7 bases unmatched. The CDR3 loop spans 13 amino acids. The CDR3: CASSIDRVAGYTF. Written as DNA, the CDR3 is TGTGCCAGCAGTATCGACAGGGTAGCTGGCTACACCTTC.

Many counts were recorded for this clonotype. In nucleotides, the CDR3 is TGCGCCAGCAGCGACGGGGTGAGGGCCTATGGCTACACCTTC. Translation gives CASSDGVRAYGYTF. This chain uses TRBV5-1 with TRBJ1-2; D gene unclear. The CDR3 is 14 amino acids. Germline loops: CDR1 SGHRS, CDR2 YFSETQ. The V end was cut by 4 bases, the J end by 4 bases, with 14 bases between.

This clonotype has at least ten counts. The J gene is TRBJ2-7, the V gene TRBV6-1; 12 bases are shared with TRBD1. The germline V gene encodes CDR1 MNHNS and CDR2 SASEGT. Germline trimming cut 5 bases from V and 4 bases from J; bases unmatched to any gene: 3. The CDR3 consists of 14 residues. CDR3 nucleotide sequence: TGTGCCAGCAGTCGGGACAGGGGGCAGTACGAGCAGTACTTC. Amino acid sequence: CASSRDRGQYEQYF.

This clonotype was found many times. The V gene is TRBV30, the J gene TRBJ2-2; 7 bases agree with TRBD2. The J segment lost 4 bases and the V segment lost 2 bases, leaving 4 bases of the junction unmatched. Germline lookup yields CDR1 GTSNPN and CDR2 SVGIG (reference sequence). The CDR3 loop spans 14 amino acids. The CDR3, as DNA: TGTGCCTGGAGTCGGACTAGAGGCACCGGGGAGCTGTTTTTT. Its protein is CAWSRTRGTGELFF.

This chain joins TRBV4-1 and TRBJ2-7; TRBD2 matches 8 bases. Trimming removed 2 bases from V and 2 bases from J; junction bases left unmatched: 2. The CDR3 length is 14 residues. Germline values: CDR1 MGHRA, CDR2 YSYEKL. CDR3 sequence: CASSQREGPYEQYF. The CDR3 coding sequence is TGCGCCAGCAGCCAACGGGAGGGCCCCTACGAGCAGTACTTC.

This clonotype has a count of ten or more. The rearrangement links TRBV5-6 to TRBJ2-7; 8 bases fit TRBD2. The germline V gene encodes CDR1 SGHDT and CDR2 YYEEEE. This CDR3 region has 15 residues. V lost 0 bases to trimming and J lost 6 bases; unmatched junction nucleotides: 8. This chain's CDR3 is CASSLGAGGSSEQYF. The CDR3 region has the DNA TGTGCCAGCAGCTTGGGGGCGGGAGGTTCGAGCGAGCAGTACTTC. Combining the CDR3 with reference TRBV5-6 and TRBJ2-7 gives the whole variable domain DAGVTQSPTHLIKTRGQQVTLRCSPKSGHDTVSWYQQALGQGPQFIFQYYEEEERQRGNFPDRFSGHQFPNYSSELNVNALLLGDSALYLCASSLGAGGSSEQYFGPGTRLTVT.

This clonotype was seen a few times. One end of the junction does not line up with germline, which may come from a read error. The genes are TRBV6-1 and TRBJ2-5; D uncertain. This CDR3 contains 13 residues. From germline, CDR1 is MNHNS and CDR2 SASEGT. CDR3 sequence: CASSEPLEKTKYF. DNA for the CDR3: TGTGCCAGCAGTGAACCCCTCGAAAAGACCAAGTACTTC.

The gene calls are TRBV7-9 and TRBJ1-2, with 8 bases fitting TRBD1. Germline CDR1 SEHNR, CDR2 FQNEAQ (reference sequence). J lost 3 bases, V lost 4 bases, and 4 bases had no gene match. There are 14 residues in the CDR3. Here the CDR3 DNA reads TGTGCCAGCAGCTCGGGACAGGTACACTATGGCTACACCTTC. Encoded protein: CASSSGQVHYGYTF. Full variable domain (remainder filled in from reference TRBV7-9 and TRBJ1-2): DTGVSQNPRHKITKRGQNVTFRCDPISEHNRLYWYRQTLGQGPEFLTYFQNEAQLEKSRLLSDRFSAERPKGSFSTLEIQRTEQGDSAMYLCASSSGQVHYGYTFGSGTRLTVV.

The chain employs TRBV6-2 or TRBV6-3 and TRBJ2-5; 7 nucleotides match TRBD2. The CDR3 runs 14 residues. With 7 bases clipped from V and 2 bases from J, the junction kept 7 bases outside the gene matches. Germline CDR1 reads MNHEY; CDR2 reads SVGEGT. The CDR3 here is CASTTGLLQETQYF. The CDR3, as DNA: TGTGCCAGCACCACGGGACTACTACAAGAGACCCAGTACTTC.

In this sample, this clonotype turned up a few times. The rearrangement joins TRBV6-2 or TRBV6-3 to TRBJ2-7; D unresolved. Looked up from germline, CDR1 is MNHEY and CDR2 is SVGEGT. The CDR3 contains 13 residues. Trimming shortened V by 5 bases and J by 2 bases, and 10 bases separated the two germline ends. The CDR3 is CASSPLQTYEQYF. As DNA, the CDR3 is TGTGCCAGCAGTCCCCTGCAGACCTACGAGCAGTACTTC.

The genes are TRBV10-3 and TRBJ2-5; 8 nucleotides line up with TRBD1. The CDR3 has 13 amino acids. Trimming removed 2 bases from V and 5 bases from J; junction bases left unmatched: 1. Germline V gives CDR1 ENHRY, CDR2 SYGVKD. CDR3 coding DNA: TGTGCCATCAGTGAGCGACAGGGGGAGACCCAGTACTTC. Protein sequence: CAISERQGETQYF.

This clonotype came up many times. The chain has TRBV13 and TRBJ2-2, with 9 bases fitting TRBD1. With V trimmed by 5 bases and J by 4 bases, 5 bases remained unmatched. The CDR3 is made up of 15 amino acids. CDR1 and CDR2 from the germline V gene are PRHDT and FYEKMQ (reference sequence). CDR3: CASSDRDRVTGELFF. For the CDR3, the DNA is TGTGCCAGCAGCGACCGGGACAGGGTCACCGGGGAGCTGTTTTTT.

This clonotype was seen many times. The chain links TRBV20-1 to TRBJ2-5; D is ambiguous. CDR1 and CDR2 (germline): DFQATT, SNEGSKA (reference sequence). V was pared by 3 bases and J by 1 base, with 15 bases between. The CDR3 spans 15 residues. CDR3 sequence: CSASTFGAAQETQYF. Here the CDR3 DNA reads TGCAGTGCTAGTACCTTCGGAGCCGCCCAAGAGACCCAGTACTTC.

In nucleotides, the CDR3 is TGTGCCAGCAGTTACTCGAAGCCCTCAAGAAACACCATATATTTT. Translated: CASSYSKPSRNTIYF. The gene calls are TRBV6-5 and TRBJ1-3; unclear D gene. This CDR3 has 15 amino acids. V lost 0 bases, J lost 5 bases, and 11 bases lay in between. Germline-derived CDR1 and CDR2 are MNHEY and SVGAGI.

This clonotype has a count of ten or more. The gene calls are TRBV3-1 and TRBJ1-2; a possible D gene is TRBD1 (5 bases). The CDR3 sequence is 15 residues long. V gave up 0 bases and J gave up 1 base, with 9 bases separating them. CDR1 and CDR2 (germline): LGHDT, YNNKEL (reference sequence). The CDR3 nucleotides read TGTGCCAGCAGCCAAGAACCGGGGGATAACTATGGCTACACCTTC. It encodes CASSQEPGDNYGYTF.

In this sample, this clonotype turned up a few times. V is TRBV29-1 and J is TRBJ2-5; 7 bases align to TRBD2. Germline CDR1 SQVTM, CDR2 ANQGSEA. V was pared by 5 bases and J by 7 bases, with 10 bases of the junction left unmatched. This CDR3 spans 13 amino acids. The CDR3: CSVRAAGEGTQYF. DNA for the CDR3: TGCAGCGTTAGGGCGGCGGGAGAAGGGACCCAGTACTTC. The whole variable domain, filled in from reference TRBV29-1 and TRBJ2-5, reads SAVISQKPSRDICQRGTSLTIQCQVDSQVTMMFWYRQQPGQSLTLIATANQGSEATYESGFVIDKFPISRPNLTFSTLTVSNMSPEDSSIYLCSVRAAGEGTQYFGPGTRLLVL.